The sample holds many counts of the clone carrying this T cell receptor (beta chain). This sample is drawn from a study of identical twins. There are 14 residues in the CDR3. Trimming removed 5 bases from V and 5 bases from J; junction bases left unmatched: 7. CDR1 and CDR2 from the germline V gene are DFQATT and SNEGSKA (reference sequence). One entry per CDR3 protein, called by TCRdb with MiXCR from the 5' RACE reads. The sample has fewer than 900,000 distinct CDR3 sequences, approximately 18% seen once. The same specimen was also included in a second study, on T cells expressing NK-cell markers.

The sequence came from a woman aged 18-29 years in good health. Sequenced sample: PBMCs. The chain employs TRBV20-1 and TRBJ1-5; 9 nucleotides line up with TRBD1. CDR3 amino acids: CSALQGALDQPQHF. CDR3 DNA sequence: TGCAGTGCTTTACAGGGGGCTTTGGATCAGCCCCAGCATTTT.